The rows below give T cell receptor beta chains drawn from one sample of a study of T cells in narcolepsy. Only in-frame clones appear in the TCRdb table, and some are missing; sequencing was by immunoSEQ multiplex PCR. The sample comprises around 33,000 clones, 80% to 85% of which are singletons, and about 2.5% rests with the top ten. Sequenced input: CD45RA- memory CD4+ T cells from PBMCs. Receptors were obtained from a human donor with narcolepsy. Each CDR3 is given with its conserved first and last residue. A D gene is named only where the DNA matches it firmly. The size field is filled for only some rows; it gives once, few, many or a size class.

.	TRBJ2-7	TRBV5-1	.	CASSSRLGDEQYF	TGCGCCAGCAGCTCCCGACTAGGTGACGAGCAGTACTTC
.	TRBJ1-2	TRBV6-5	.	CASSYGVNYGYTF	TGTGCCAGCAGTTATGGGGTTAACTATGGCTACACCTTC
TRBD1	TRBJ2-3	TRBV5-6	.	CASSLRTGGTSTDTQYF	TGTGCCAGCAGCTTGAGGACAGGGGGGACTAGCACAGATACGCAGTATTTT
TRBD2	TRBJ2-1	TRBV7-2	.	CASSLTMGLAWFF	TGTGCCAGCAGCCTAACGATGGGACTAGCATGGTTCTTC
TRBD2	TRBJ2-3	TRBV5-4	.	CASSLAGGYTDTQYF	TGTGCCAGCAGCTTAGCGGGGGGGTACACAGATACGCAGTATTTT
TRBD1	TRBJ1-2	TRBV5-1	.	CASSWTGDNYGYTF	TGCGCCAGCAGCTGGACAGGGGACAACTATGGCTACACCTTC
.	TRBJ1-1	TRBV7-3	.	CASFPRGGGAFF	TGTGCCAGCTTCCCCAGGGGAGGGGGGGCTTTCTTT
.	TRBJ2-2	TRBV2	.	CASSEARIANTGELFF	TGTGCCAGCAGTGAAGCGAGGATCGCGAACACCGGGGAGCTGTTTTTT
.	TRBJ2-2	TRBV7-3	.	CASSLIANTGELFF	TGTGCCAGCAGCTTAATCGCGAACACCGGGGAGCTGTTTTTT
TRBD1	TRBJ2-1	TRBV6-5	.	CASSFSQGASYNEQFF	TGTGCCAGCAGTTTCTCCCAGGGGGCTTCCTACAATGAGCAGTTCTTC
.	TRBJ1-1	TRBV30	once	CAWYLGYKNTEAFF	TGTGCCTGGTACCTGGGGTATAAGAACACTGAAGCTTTCTTT
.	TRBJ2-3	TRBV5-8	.	CASAGRLGGTDTQYF	TGTGCCAGCGCCGGACGTCTTGGGGGCACAGATACGCAGTATTTT
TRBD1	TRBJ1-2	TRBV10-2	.	CASSDPTGNGYTF	TGCGCCAGCAGTGACCCGACAGGGAATGGCTACACCTTC
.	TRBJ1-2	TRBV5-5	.	CASSLAISQGMRGYTF	TGTGCCAGCAGCTTGGCCATATCACAGGGAATGCGTGGCTACACCTTC
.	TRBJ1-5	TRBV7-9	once	CASSLEPGMGSSNQPQHF	TGTGCCAGCAGCTTAGAACCAGGGATGGGGTCGAGCAATCAGCCCCAGCATTTT
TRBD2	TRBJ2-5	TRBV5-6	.	CASSFGGGLAGEETQYF	TGTGCCAGCAGCTTTGGCGGGGGACTAGCGGGGGAAGAGACCCAGTACTTC
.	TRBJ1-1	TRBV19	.	CALSSRRSTEAFF	TGTGCCTTAAGCTCTAGGCGGAGCACTGAAGCTTTCTTT
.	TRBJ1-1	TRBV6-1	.	CASSARGKGDTEAFF	TGTGCCAGCAGTGCTAGAGGGAAGGGGGACACTGAAGCTTTCTTT
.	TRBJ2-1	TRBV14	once	CASSQPSPRYNEQFF	TGTGCCAGCAGCCAACCATCCCCGCGCTACAATGAGCAGTTCTTC
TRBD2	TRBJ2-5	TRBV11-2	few	CASSRSRGGLETQYF	TGTGCCAGCAGCCGCTCGCGGGGGGGGCTAGAGACCCAGTACTTC
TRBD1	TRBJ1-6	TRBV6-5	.	CASSYGTGNNSPLHF	TGTGCCAGCAGTTACGGGACAGGGAATAATTCACCCCTCCACTTT
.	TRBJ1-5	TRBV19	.	CASSAPPGTINQPQHF	TGTGCCAGTAGTGCCCCGCCCGGGACGATCAATCAGCCCCAGCATTTT
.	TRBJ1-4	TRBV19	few	CASSIQGEKLFF	TGTGCCAGTAGTATCCAGGGTGAAAAACTGTTTTTT
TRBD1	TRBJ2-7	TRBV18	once	CASTRQGDEQYF	TGTGCCAGCACGCGACAGGGGGACGAGCAGTACTTC
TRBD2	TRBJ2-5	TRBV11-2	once	CASSDAAGGIRETQYF	TGTGCCAGCAGCGACGCAGCGGGGGGGATCCGAGAGACCCAGTACTTC
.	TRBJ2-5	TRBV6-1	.	CASSLTGPAVQTQYF	TGTGCCAGCAGCTTAACAGGGCCCGCAGTCCAGACCCAGTACTTC
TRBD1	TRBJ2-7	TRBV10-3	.	CAISDPGQGSSYEQYF	TGTGCCATCAGTGACCCGGGACAGGGGAGCTCCTACGAGCAGTACTTC
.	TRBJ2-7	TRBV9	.	CASSPDFWEQYF	TGTGCCAGCAGCCCCGACTTCTGGGAGCAGTACTTC
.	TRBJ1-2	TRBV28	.	CASTGGVVDGYTF	TGTGCCAGCACTGGGGGTGTAGTCGATGGCTACACCTTC
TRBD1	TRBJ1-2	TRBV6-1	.	CASSGGSGTGDGYTF	TGTGCCAGCAGTGGGGGCTCCGGGACAGGGGATGGCTACACCTTC
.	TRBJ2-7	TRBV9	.	CASSVDSPPPYEQYF	TGTGCCAGCAGCGTAGATAGCCCCCCTCCCTACGAGCAGTACTTC
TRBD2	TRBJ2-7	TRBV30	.	CAWSRGGTRDYEQYF	TGTGCCTGGTCTAGGGGCGGGACTAGGGACTACGAGCAGTACTTC
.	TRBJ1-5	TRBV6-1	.	CASSEQGGSNQPQHF	TGTGCCAGCAGTGAACAGGGAGGCAGCAATCAGCCCCAGCATTTT
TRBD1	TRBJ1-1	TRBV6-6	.	CASSVNRGTEAFF	TGTGCCAGCAGTGTAAACAGGGGCACTGAAGCTTTCTTT
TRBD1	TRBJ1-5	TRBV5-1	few	CASSLEPRPTGGRYLSNQPQHF	TGCGCCAGCAGCTTGGAACCCCGACCGACAGGGGGTCGGTACCTTAGCAATCAGCCCCAGCATTTT
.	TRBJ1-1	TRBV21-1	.	CASSASLPRAHPSTEAFF	TGTGCCAGCAGCGCAAGCCTTCCCCGGGCCCATCCAAGCACTGAAGCTTTCTTT
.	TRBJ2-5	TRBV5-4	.	CASRDSRAETQYF	TGTGCCAGCAGGGACTCAAGGGCGGAGACCCAGTACTTC
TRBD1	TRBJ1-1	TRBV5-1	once	CASSLQGTTGSTEAFF	TGCGCCAGCAGCTTGCAGGGTACGACAGGGAGCACTGAAGCTTTCTTT
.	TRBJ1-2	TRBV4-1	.	CASSSRTAELYGYTF	TGCGCCAGCAGCTCGAGGACAGCAGAACTATATGGCTACACCTTC
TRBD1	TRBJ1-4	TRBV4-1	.	CASSPGQVNEKLFF	TGTGCCAGCAGCCCGGGACAGGTTAATGAAAAACTGTTTTTT
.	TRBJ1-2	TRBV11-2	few	CASSSQAGGLGGYTF	TGTGCCAGCAGCTCCCAGGCGGGGGGTCTGGGTGGCTACACCTTC
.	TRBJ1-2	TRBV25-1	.	CASNGNGDGYTF	TGTGCCAGCAACGGGAATGGCGATGGCTACACCTTC
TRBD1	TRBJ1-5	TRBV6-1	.	CASSDQRTGVSNQPQHF	TGTGCCAGCAGTGATCAACGGACAGGAGTAAGCAATCAGCCCCAGCATTTT
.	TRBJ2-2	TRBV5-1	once	CASSPWQYNTGELFF	TGCGCCAGCTCCCCGTGGCAGTACAACACCGGGGAGCTGTTTTTT
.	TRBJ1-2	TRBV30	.	CAWSQDLREGLYGYTF	TGTGCCTGGAGTCAGGATCTAAGGGAAGGTCTCTATGGCTACACCTTC
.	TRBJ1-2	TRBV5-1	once	CASSLQGSNGYTF	TGCGCCAGCAGCTTGCAGGGATCGAATGGCTACACCTTC
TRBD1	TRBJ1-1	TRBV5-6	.	CASSLQGLGEAFF	TGTGCCAGCAGCTTACAGGGGCTAGGTGAAGCTTTCTTT
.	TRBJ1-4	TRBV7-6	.	CASSLRWRGLGEKLFF	TGTGCCAGCAGCCTTAGGTGGAGGGGCCTTGGTGAAAAACTGTTTTTT
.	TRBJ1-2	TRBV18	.	CASSPRGQATNYGYTF	TGTGCCAGCTCACCCCGGGGGCAGGCAACAAACTATGGCTACACCTTC
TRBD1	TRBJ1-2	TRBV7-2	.	CASSSEQGAGYGYTF	TGTGCCAGCAGCTCGGAACAGGGGGCAGGCTATGGCTACACCTTC
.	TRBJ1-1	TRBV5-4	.	CASSLDSNTEAFF	TGTGCCAGCAGCTTGGACTCGAACACTGAAGCTTTCTTT
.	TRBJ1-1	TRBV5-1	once	CASSPLVGGAEAFF	TGCGCCAGCAGCCCCCTGGTGGGAGGGGCTGAAGCTTTCTTT
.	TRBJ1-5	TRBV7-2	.	CASSFNRDGQPQHF	TGTGCCAGCAGCTTCAACAGGGATGGTCAGCCCCAGCATTTT
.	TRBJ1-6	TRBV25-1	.	CASSGSGANSPLHF	TGTGCCAGCAGTGGTTCAGGGGCGAATTCACCCCTCCACTTT
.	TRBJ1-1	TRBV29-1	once	CSVGSGLLIPEAFF	TGCAGCGTTGGATCAGGACTTTTGATTCCTGAAGCTTTCTTT
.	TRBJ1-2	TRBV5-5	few	CASSWGALTARGGGYTF	TGTGCCAGCAGCTGGGGGGCCTTGACGGCCAGGGGTGGTGGCTACACCTTC
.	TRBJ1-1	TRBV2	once	CASSVGAVAFF	TGTGCCAGCAGTGTAGGGGCAGTAGCTTTCTTT
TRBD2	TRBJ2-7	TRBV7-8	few	CASASRRLAAYEQYF	TGTGCCAGCGCCTCCAGGAGACTAGCAGCATACGAGCAGTACTTC